This entry is about one T cell receptor beta chain. The junction had 10 bases not matched to a gene; V was cut back by 6 bases and J by 1 base. Germline V gene data show CDR1 as SNHLY and CDR2 as FYNNEI. The CDR3 length is 16 residues. The record originates from a study of blood T cell repertoires in COVID-19. Study as a whole: Samples taken during acute and convalescent COVID-19 were collected in the United States, Italy and Spain. PBMCs, B-cell-depleted T cells, or T cells were the source of the cDNA or gDNA that made up the material.

In the study's own analysis: Quantification of nucleated cells was approximated via reference gene primer amplification. Generated by immunoSEQ multiplex PCR, the TCRdb table keeps only in-frame clones and is missing some. That table furnishes V, J and clone size, whereas the DNA furnished D and trimming. The data hold around 300,000 clones, with approximately 85% observed a single time. This TCR was recovered from a woman in her 70s with acute or convalescent COVID-19. J is TRBJ2-5 and V is TRBV2, with 8 bases fitting TRBD1. Sequencing was done on a sample of peripheral blood. CDR3 residues: CASRQGAGSIQETQYF. The CDR3 nucleotides are TGTGCCAGCAGGCAGGGGGCGGGTTCGATCCAAGAGACCCAGTACTTC.